This T cell receptor beta chain was identified during a study of blood T cell repertoires in COVID-19. Study-wide context: Whether acute or convalescent, the COVID-19 samples came from the United States, Italy and Spain. PBMCs, B-cell-depleted T cells, or T cells were the source of the cDNA or gDNA that made up the material.

In the study's own analysis: Cell counts per sample came from amplifying reference gene primers. Clones were sequenced by immunoSEQ multiplex PCR, and TCRdb holds only the in-frame ones, with some missing. That table furnishes V, J and clone size, whereas the DNA furnished D and trimming. The sample lists 300,000 or so clones, about 89% occurring once. The V gene lost 4 bases and the J gene lost 2 bases, with 17 bases spanning the gap. The CDR3 totals 16 residues. From germline, CDR1 is MNHNY and CDR2 SVGAGI (reference sequence). Seattle cases were enrolled at active infection and followed longitudinally.

This clonotype was sampled from a woman aged 25 to 45 with COVID-19, enrolled during active disease. The rearrangement joins TRBV6-6 to TRBJ1-1; perhaps TRBD1 as D (5 bases). Sequencing was carried out using peripheral blood. DNA for the CDR3: TGTGCCAGCAGTTTGCACTACAGGTCTCTTAACACTGAAGCTTTCTTT. It is translated as CASSLHYRSLNTEAFF.